This TCR beta chain was sequenced for a study of blood T cell repertoires in COVID-19. Study-wide background: There were acute and convalescent COVID-19 samples, and they came from the United States, Italy and Spain. PBMCs, B-cell-depleted T cells, or T cells provided the cDNA or gDNA that made up the material.

Trimming stripped 4 bases from V and 0 bases from J, with 13 bases between. The CDR3 covers 16 residues. Germline assignment: CDR1 MNHNS and CDR2 SASEGT. Original processing notes: Reference gene primer amplification in the assay estimated nucleated cell counts. Sequenced by immunoSEQ multiplex PCR; TCRdb stores in-frame clones only, minus some. That table gives V, J and clone size, and the DNA gave D and trimming. The table has 39,000 or so clones, about four fifths seen once. Sequences were obtained from peripheral blood. The sequence came from a man aged 40-49 years with active or convalescent COVID-19. V usage is TRBV6-1 and J usage is TRBJ1-3; weak D call: TRBD1 (5 bases). The CDR3, as DNA: TGTGCCAGCAGTGTCGTCCAGGGATTCTCTGGAAACACCATATATTTT. This encodes CASSVVQGFSGNTIYF.